This entry concerns a single T cell receptor beta chain. These data originate in a study of cytomegalovirus exposure and HLA in healthy donors. CDR3 length: 14 amino acids. With 4 bases clipped from V and 6 bases from J, the junction kept 4 bases outside the gene matches. Looked up from germline, CDR1 is SGHDT and CDR2 is YYEEEE. Both 60 Vbeta primers and 13 Jbeta primers went into the PCR. TCRdb's copy holds only in-frame clones and misses some; the assay was immunoSEQ multiplex PCR. This table holds 60,000 to 80,000 clones. V gene TRBV5-6 combines with J gene TRBJ1-6; 7 nucleotides line up with TRBD1. The receptor comes from a man aged 35-49 years in good health and CMV-seronegative. Sequencing used PBMCs. This chain's CDR3 is CASSLWDSNSPLHF. The CDR3 DNA reads TGTGCCAGCAGCCTATGGGACAGTAATTCACCCCTCCACTTT.